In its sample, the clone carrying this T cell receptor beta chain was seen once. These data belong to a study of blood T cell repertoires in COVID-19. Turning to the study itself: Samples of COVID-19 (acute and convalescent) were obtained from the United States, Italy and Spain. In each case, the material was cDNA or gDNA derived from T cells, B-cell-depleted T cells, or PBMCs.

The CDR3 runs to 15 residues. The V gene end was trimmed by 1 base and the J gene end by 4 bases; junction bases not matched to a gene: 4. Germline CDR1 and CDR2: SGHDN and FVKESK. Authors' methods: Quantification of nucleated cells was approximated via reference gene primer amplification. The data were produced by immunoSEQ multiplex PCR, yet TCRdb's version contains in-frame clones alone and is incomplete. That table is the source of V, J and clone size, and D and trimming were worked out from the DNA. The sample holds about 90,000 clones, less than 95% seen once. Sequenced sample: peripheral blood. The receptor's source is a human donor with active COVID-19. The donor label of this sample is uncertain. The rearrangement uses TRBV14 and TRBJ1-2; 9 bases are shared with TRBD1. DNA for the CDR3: TGTGCCAGCAGCCAAGGGGACAGGGCGTTCTATGGCTACACCTTC. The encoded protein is CASSQGDRAFYGYTF.